This TCR beta chain was captured in a study of shared clonotypes between healthy human individuals. Every donor, a Caucasian adult, lived in Nashville, Tennessee. Naive CD45RA+ and memory CD45RA-negative subsets were split from CD4+ cells. Germline CDR1 is MGHRA and CDR2 is YSYEKL. CDR3 length equals 17 residues. The V end was cut by 0 bases, the J end by 7 bases, with 16 bases between. Assay used: immunoSEQ multiplex PCR; TCRdb lists only in-frame clones, some missing. The sample carries approximately 2.4 million clones, around 95% recorded once. A single count supports this clone. The rearrangement joins TRBV4-1 to TRBJ1-6, with D possibly being TRBD1 (5 bases). Sequencing input: naive CD4+ T cells sorted from blood. Stated subset: CD45RA+ positively selected. The TCR sequence derives from a man between 18 and 35 years old in good health. This CDR3 reads CASSQDMRLAGNSPLHF. CDR3 bases: TGCGCCAGCAGCCAAGATATGCGGTTGGCAGGGAATTCACCCCTCCACTTT.